This T cell receptor (beta chain) was recorded in a study of post-analysis software for immune sequencing data. Concerning this clonotype itself: Its cognate antigen is unknown.

Trimming shortened V by 4 bases and J by 0 bases, and 19 bases separated the two germline ends. CDR1 KGHSH and CDR2 LQKENI come from the germline V gene. The CDR3 runs 18 residues. Study conclusions and caveats: Samples made in the same batch grouped tightly together by F measure. Comparison with controls showed significantly lower normalized Chao1 diversity in multiple sclerosis patients. Patients used about 5 TRBV segments, including TRBV5-6, TRBV5-1 and TRBV20-1, more often than controls.

The authors incorporated unique molecular identifiers into the TCR beta cDNA libraries. T cells numbering about 0.9 to 11 million gave rise to 500,000 to 600,000 cDNA molecules. TCRdb called the PCR reads again in MiXCR, with one record for every CDR3 protein. The sample has about 160,000 distinct CDR3 sequences; under 40% are singletons. The specimen comprised blood, sampled after autologous hematopoietic stem cell transplantation. This clonotype was obtained from a girl between 10 and 17 years old with multiple sclerosis. The chain carries TRBV18 and TRBJ1-3; D gene unclear. The chain's CDR3 is CASSRIGLQVSSGNTIYF. CDR3 sequence (DNA): TGTGCCAGCTCACGGATAGGACTCCAAGTGAGCTCTGGAAACACCATATATTTT.